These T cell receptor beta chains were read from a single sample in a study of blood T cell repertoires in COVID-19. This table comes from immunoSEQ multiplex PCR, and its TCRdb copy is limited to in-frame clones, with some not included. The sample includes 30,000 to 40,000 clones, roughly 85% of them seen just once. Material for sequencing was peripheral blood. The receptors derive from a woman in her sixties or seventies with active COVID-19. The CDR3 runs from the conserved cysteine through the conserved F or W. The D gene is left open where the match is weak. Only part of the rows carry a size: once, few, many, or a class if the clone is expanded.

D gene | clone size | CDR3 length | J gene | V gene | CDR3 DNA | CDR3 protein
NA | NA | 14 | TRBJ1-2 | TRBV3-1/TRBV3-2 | TGTGCCAGCAGGACGACAAGTCGTGATTATGGCTACGCCTTC | CASRTTSRDYGYAF
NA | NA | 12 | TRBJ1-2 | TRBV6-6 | TGTGCCAGCAGTTACCGGGTCGATGGCTACACCTTC | CASSYRVDGYTF
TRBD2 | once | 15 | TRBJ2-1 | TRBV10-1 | TGCGCCAGCAGCGACGGTTCAGGGCGGGAGAATGAGCAGTTCTTC | CASSDGSGRENEQFF
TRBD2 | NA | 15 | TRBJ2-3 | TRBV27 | TGTGCCAGCAGACCAGCGGGGGGGCCCATAGATACGCAGTATTTT | CASRPAGGPIDTQYF
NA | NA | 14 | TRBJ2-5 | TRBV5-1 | TGCGCCAGCAGCTTGGGACGGACACAAGAGACCCAGTACTTC | CASSLGRTQETQYF
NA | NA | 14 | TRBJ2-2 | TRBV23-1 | TGCGCCAGCAGTCAATCGGGGCTGCTCGGGGAGCTGTTTTTT | CASSQSGLLGELFF
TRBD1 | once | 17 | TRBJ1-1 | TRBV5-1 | TGCGCCAGCAGCTTGGTAACAGGGGTGGGAGAAAAGACTGAAGCTTTCTTT | CASSLVTGVGEKTEAFF
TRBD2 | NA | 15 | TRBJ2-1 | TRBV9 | TGTGCCAGCAGCGTAGGCGGGAGATCCTACAATGAGCAGTTCTTC | CASSVGGRSYNEQFF
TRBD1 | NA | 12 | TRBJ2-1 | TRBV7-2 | TGTGCCAGCAGCTTAGAGGGACAGGGGCGATTCTTC | CASSLEGQGRFF
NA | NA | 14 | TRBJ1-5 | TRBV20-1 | TGCAGTGCTAGTCCCCCGGGGGGCAATCAGCCCCAGCATTTT | CSASPPGGNQPQHF
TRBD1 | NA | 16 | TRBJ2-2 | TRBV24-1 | TGTGCCACCAGTGATCCCAGGGGGCCTGGCACCGGGGAGCTGTTTTTT | CATSDPRGPGTGELFF
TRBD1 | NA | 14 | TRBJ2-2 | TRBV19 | TGTGCCAGTAGGGGGACAGGGATAGCCGGGGAGCTGTTTTTT | CASRGTGIAGELFF
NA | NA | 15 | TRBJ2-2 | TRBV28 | TGTGCCAGCAGTTTAAACGCAGGGAGGACCGGGGAGCTGTTTTTT | CASSLNAGRTGELFF
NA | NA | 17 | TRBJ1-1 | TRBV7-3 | TGTGCCAGCAGCCCCCCCGGACGGGGGTCCAAGGGCACTGAAGCTTTCTTT | CASSPPGRGSKGTEAFF
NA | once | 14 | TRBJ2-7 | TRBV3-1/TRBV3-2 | TGTGCCAGCAGCCAAGAGGGGCAGACATACGAGCAGTACTTC | CASSQEGQTYEQYF
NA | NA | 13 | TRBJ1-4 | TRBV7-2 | TGTGCCAGCAGCTTAGACAGGGATGAAAAACTGTTTTTT | CASSLDRDEKLFF
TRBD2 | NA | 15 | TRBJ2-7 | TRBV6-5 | TGTGCCAGCAGTCGTAGCGGGAGGTCTTCCTACGAGCAGTACTTC | CASSRSGRSSYEQYF
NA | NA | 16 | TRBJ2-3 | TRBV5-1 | TGCGCCAGCAGCCACGGTAACCAAGGGGGGGCAGATACGCAGTATTTT | CASSHGNQGGADTQYF
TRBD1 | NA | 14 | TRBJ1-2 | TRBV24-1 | TGTGCCACCAGTGATCCGGACAGGGGGCAAGGCTACACCTTC | CATSDPDRGQGYTF
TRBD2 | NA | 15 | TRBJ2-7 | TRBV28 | TGTGCCAGCAGAGTCGGACTAGATAGCTCCTACGAGCAGTACTTC | CASRVGLDSSYEQYF
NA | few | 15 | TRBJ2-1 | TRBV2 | TGTGCCAGCAGTGATGAACCAAGGACTGCCAATGAGCAGTTCTTC | CASSDEPRTANEQFF
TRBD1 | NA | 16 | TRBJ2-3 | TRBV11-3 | TGTGCCAGCAGCCTAGGGACAGGGGCCAGCACAGATACGCAGTATTTT | CASSLGTGASTDTQYF